The 23 T cell receptor beta chains below come from one sample, sequenced in a study of cytomegalovirus exposure and HLA in healthy donors. PCR primers comprised 60 Vbeta and 13 Jbeta primers. Libraries were prepared by immunoSEQ multiplex PCR; TCRdb keeps only in-frame clonotypes and omits some of them. The sample includes about 56,000 clones, about 80% seen only once; the top ten take over 1.5%. What was sequenced was PBMCs. These receptors all come from a man aged 35-49 years in good health and CMV-seronegative.

To note about this clone: A read error may account for a junction end that differs from germline. The rearrangement links TRBV9 to TRBJ2-5; TRBD1 agrees at 7 bases. CDR3 length: 15 amino acids. Germline-derived CDR1 and CDR2 are SGDLS and YYNGEE. The chain's CDR3 is CASSAGTELREAQYF. CDR3 sequence (DNA): TGTGCCAGCAGCGCGGGGACAGAACTAAGAGAGGCCCAGTACTTC.

The gene calls are TRBV4-2 and TRBJ1-2; D is unresolved. CDR1 LGHNA and CDR2 YNFKEQ come from the germline V gene. Trimming took 0 bases from V and 1 from J, leaving 12 bases between them. The CDR3 sequence is 16 residues long. In DNA, the CDR3 is TGTGCCAGCAGCCAAGATCCCGGAGGGAATAACTATGGCTACACCTTC. This gives the protein CASSQDPGGNNYGYTF.

This clone has a handful of counts. This chain links TRBV29-1 with TRBJ1-1, with 9 bases fitting TRBD1. There are 13 residues in the CDR3. Germline V gives CDR1 SQVTM, CDR2 ANQGSEA. V gave up 7 bases and J gave up 5 bases; unmatched junction bases: 8. CDR3 sequence: CSGTTGGKTEAFF. The CDR3 bases are TGCAGCGGAACAACAGGGGGCAAGACTGAAGCTTTCTTT. The entire variable domain, with the rest obtained from reference TRBV29-1 and TRBJ1-1, is as follows: SAVISQKPSRDICQRGTSLTIQCQVDSQVTMMFWYRQQPGQSLTLIATANQGSEATYESGFVIDKFPISRPNLTFSTLTVSNMSPEDSSIYLCSGTTGGKTEAFFGQGTRLTVV.

The chain uses TRBV19 and TRBJ2-7; TRBD2 might be the D (7 bases). Trimming shortened V by 8 bases and J by 4 bases, and 18 bases separated the two germline ends. This CDR3 spans 14 amino acids. CDR1 is LNHDA and CDR2 is SQIVND in the germline V gene (reference sequence). The CDR3 DNA follows: TGTGCCAGTTCCGAATCCGGGGGGCAATACGAGCAGTACGTC. It translates to CASSESGGQYEQYV.

The chain joins TRBV6-6 to TRBJ1-6, with 7 bases lining up with TRBD1. The CDR3 is 16 residues long. The V segment lost 2 bases and the J segment 4 bases; nucleotides outside the gene matches: 5. From germline, CDR1 is MNHNY and CDR2 SVGAGI (reference sequence). Here the CDR3 reads CASSYGRQGYNSPLHF. DNA of the CDR3: TGTGCCAGCAGTTACGGGAGACAGGGTTATAATTCACCCCTCCACTTT.

Only one count was recorded for this clone. The chain joins TRBV5-1 to TRBJ2-3; 9 bases map to TRBD2. Germline V gene lookup returns CDR1 SGHRS and CDR2 YFSETQ. V lost 0 bases, J lost 1 base, and 3 bases stayed unmatched. This CDR3 contains 16 residues. The CDR3 loop is CASSLVLAGGTDTQYF. In DNA, the CDR3 is TGCGCCAGCAGCTTGGTTTTAGCGGGAGGCACAGATACGCAGTATTTT.

The chain employs TRBV30 and TRBJ2-2, with unresolved D. This CDR3 comprises 13 residues. The germline V gene encodes CDR1 GTSNPN and CDR2 SVGIG (reference sequence). Deletions cut 1 base from V and 1 base from J, with 4 bases between. CDR3 DNA: TGTGCCTGGAGTGCAGGGAACACCGGGGAGCTGTTTTTT. Its protein product is CAWSAGNTGELFF.

This chain joins TRBV2 and TRBJ1-4; the match to TRBD1 covers 11 bases. The junction had 5 bases not matched to a gene; V was cut back by 6 bases and J by 2 bases. The germline V gene encodes CDR1 SNHLY and CDR2 FYNNEI. The CDR3 loop spans 16 amino acids. The CDR3 sequence: CASRPGTGGTNEKLFF. Written as DNA, the CDR3 is TGTGCCAGCAGACCCGGGACAGGGGGGACTAATGAAAAACTGTTTTTT.

The genes are TRBV30 and TRBJ2-1, with D perhaps matching TRBD1 (6 bases). The CDR3 is 14 amino acids. Germline loops: CDR1 GTSNPN, CDR2 SVGIG (reference sequence). The V end was cut by 0 bases, the J end by 10 bases, with 16 bases between. The CDR3 DNA reads TGTGCCTGGAGTGTACGTCAGGGGTGGGGAGAGCAGTTCTTC. Translation: CAWSVRQGWGEQFF.

The chain uses TRBV5-1 and TRBJ2-6; the D gene is possibly TRBD1 (5 bases). The CDR3 runs 18 residues. Trimming took 2 bases from V and 0 from J, leaving 15 bases between them. Germline V gene sequence: CDR1 SGHRS, CDR2 YFSETQ. The CDR3 loop is CASSFVARDFSGANVLTF. CDR3 nucleotide sequence: TGCGCCAGCAGCTTTGTGGCCAGGGATTTCTCTGGGGCCAACGTCCTGACTTTC.

The chain recombines TRBV5-1 with TRBJ2-2; 9 positions match TRBD2. CDR1 and CDR2 from the germline V gene are SGHRS and YFSETQ. Unmatched junction bases numbered 9, after V lost 5 bases and J lost 7 bases. The CDR3 sequence is 15 residues long. The CDR3 nucleotides read TGCGCCAGCAGGATGAGGACTAGCGAGGGCGGGGAGCTGTTTTTT. Translating gives CASRMRTSEGGELFF.

This clone is a singleton in its sample. V usage is TRBV7-9 and J usage is TRBJ2-3, with D uncertain. Trimming removed 0 bases at V and 7 bases at J, with 8 bases between. This CDR3 region has 13 residues. Germline V lookup: CDR1 SEHNR, CDR2 FQNEAQ (reference sequence). Here the CDR3 DNA reads TGTGCCAGCAGCTTAGCGGGCTTATATACGCAGTATTTT. Encoded protein: CASSLAGLYTQYF.

This clone has just one count. The V and J genes are TRBV9 and TRBJ1-2; 12 positions agree with TRBD1. From germline, CDR1 is SGDLS and CDR2 YYNGEE. This CDR3 is 19 amino acids long. The trim removed 1 base at V and 4 bases at J, leaving 14 bases unmatched. The CDR3 loop is CASSVYKSWDRGLGYGYTF. The CDR3 region has the DNA TGTGCCAGCAGCGTATATAAGAGTTGGGACAGGGGGCTTGGCTATGGCTACACCTTC.

The chain combines TRBV28 with TRBJ1-6, with a weak D call TRBD1 (5 bases). Per germline, CDR1 MDHEN and CDR2 SYDVKM. The CDR3 consists of 14 residues. Deletions cut 3 bases from V and 8 bases from J, with 11 bases between. The CDR3 bases are TGTGCCAGCAGTTTCCGCAGGGAATATTCACCCCTCCACTTT. The encoded protein is CASSFRREYSPLHF.

This chain connects TRBV29-1 to TRBJ2-3, with 10 nucleotides matching TRBD2. The CDR3 spans 12 residues. Looked up from germline, CDR1 is SQVTM and CDR2 is ANQGSEA. After removal of 8 bases from V and 5 bases from J, the junction contained 4 bases not matched to a gene. The CDR3 here is CSSGGAQDTQYF. DNA for the CDR3: TGCAGCAGCGGGGGGGCCCAAGATACGCAGTATTTT.

This clone was counted once. This chain uses TRBV5-1 with TRBJ2-7; TRBD1 aligns across 9 bases. Germline values: CDR1 SGHRS, CDR2 YFSETQ. V gave up 1 base and J gave up 5 bases; unmatched junction bases: 4. The CDR3 spans 14 residues. The CDR3 coding sequence is TGCGCCAGCAGCTTGAGGGGGACAGGGCACGAGCAGTACTTC. Translated, it gives CASSLRGTGHEQYF.

The chain combines TRBV7-2 with TRBJ1-2, with TRBD1 as a possible D gene (5 bases). V was clipped by 5 bases and J by 4 bases, with 17 bases between them. The CDR3 totals 15 residues. Germline values: CDR1 SGHTA, CDR2 FQGNSA. CDR3 sequence (DNA): TGTGCCAGCAGCAGCTATCCAGGGTCAGGCTATGGCTACACCTTC. Amino acids: CASSSYPGSGYGYTF.

The V and J genes are TRBV6-5 and TRBJ2-6; D is possibly TRBD1 (6 bases). CDR3 length: 15 residues. Germline V gene data show CDR1 as MNHEY and CDR2 as SVGAGI. V was trimmed by 6 bases and J by 2 bases, leaving 11 bases between them. The CDR3 here is CASRQGLAGANVLTF. The CDR3 nucleotides are TGTGCCAGCAGACAGGGTCTCGCTGGGGCCAACGTCCTGACTTTC.

This clone was seen a few times. The chain has TRBV4-2 and TRBJ2-1; D ambiguous. This CDR3 is built from 18 residues. The germline gives CDR1 LGHNA, CDR2 YNFKEQ. Trimming stripped 1 base from V and 2 bases from J, with 18 bases between. The CDR3: CASSQVLGQALTYNEQFF. CDR3 DNA: TGTGCCAGCAGCCAAGTTCTTGGGCAGGCCTTGACCTACAATGAGCAGTTCTTC.

The rearrangement links TRBV2 to TRBJ2-7; the D gene is possibly TRBD2 (7 bases). This CDR3 contains 14 residues. From germline, CDR1 is SNHLY and CDR2 FYNNEI. Deletions cut 0 bases from V and 9 bases from J, with 15 bases between. CDR3 bases: TGTGCCAGCAGTGAAGCGGTGCGGGGGCTCGGGCAGTACTTC. It specifies CASSEAVRGLGQYF.

The table lists this clone with a count of one. The chain couples TRBV2 to TRBJ1-5, with TRBD1 identical over 7 bases. The CDR3 spans 13 residues. The V segment lost 8 bases and the J segment 4 bases; nucleotides outside the gene matches: 5. The germline CDR1 and CDR2 sequences are SNHLY and FYNNEI. The CDR3 sequence is CASRQGNNQPQHF. CDR3 in DNA: TGTGCCAGCCGACAGGGAAATAATCAGCCCCAGCATTTT.

The rearrangement uses TRBV7-3 and TRBJ1-6; weak D call: TRBD1 (5 bases). This CDR3 region has 14 residues. Germline CDR1 reads SGHTA; CDR2 reads FQGTGA. V shed 2 bases and J shed 6 bases, with 8 bases lying between them. CDR3 coding DNA: TGTGCCAGCAGCTTAGACAGCCCTAATTCACCCCTCCACTTT. Protein product: CASSLDSPNSPLHF.

This clone was seen only once. The V call is TRBV6-5, the J call TRBJ1-2; tentatively, D is TRBD1 (5 bases). Germline loops: CDR1 MNHEY, CDR2 SVGAGI. V lost 2 bases and J 5 bases, leaving 6 bases between the germline ends. CDR3 length: 12 residues. The CDR3 loop is CASSYGGYGYTF. CDR3 sequence (DNA): TGTGCCAGCAGTTACGGGGGGTATGGCTACACCTTC.